This entry describes one T cell receptor beta chain. One entry per CDR3 protein, without DNA, is what TCRdb gives after re-calling the 5' RACE reads. Its clone listing holds roughly 120,000 distinct CDR3 sequences. This record comes from a study of monozygotic twins with inflammatory bowel disease. Looked up from germline, CDR1 is LNHDA and CDR2 is SQIVND (reference sequence). This CDR3 region has 14 residues. The sample was blood. The receptor comes from a human donor with ulcerative colitis or Crohn's disease, or a healthy co-twin of an affected twin (not recorded which). The V and J genes are TRBV19 and TRBJ2-7. The CDR3 sequence: CASSIVAGVHEQYF.